This is a list of T cell receptor beta chains from one sample in a study of T cells in Graves' hyperthyroidism and ophthalmopathy. TCRdb ran MiXCR on the multiplex PCR reads and lists one entry per CDR3 protein. The sample records nearly 750,000 distinct CDR3 sequences, 30% to 40% being singletons. Sample: blood. All receptors come from a woman in her thirties or forties with Graves' hyperthyroidism. Each CDR3 is given with its conserved first and last residue. The order of the fields is V gene, J gene, clone size, D gene, CDR3 length, CDR3 DNA, CDR3 protein. D genes are given only for firm matches. The listing skips clone size in some rows; elsewhere it reads once, few, many or a size class.

>TRBV7-6|TRBJ1-6|many|TRBD1|14
TGTGCCAGCAGCCCTCGACAGGGCGATTCACCCCTCCACTTT
CASSPRQGDSPLHF
>TRBV29-1|TRBJ1-1|-|-|12
TGCAGCAGCCATCAGGAGAACACTGAAGCTTCCTTT
CSSHQENTEASF
>TRBV5-1|TRBJ2-3|-|-|15
TGCGCCAGCAGCCAAGAGGCGGGACCAGGAGATACGCAGTATTTT
CASSQEAGPGDTQYF
>TRBV2|TRBJ2-7|-|TRBD1|14
TGTGCCAGCAGTGGGGACAGGGGGCATCACGAGCAGTACTTC
CASSGDRGHHEQYF
>TRBV2|TRBJ2-3|-|TRBD2|14
TGTGCCAGCATTGTCCGCGGGAGGAGAGATACGCAGTATTTT
CASIVRGRRDTQYF
>TRBV9|TRBJ1-1|few|-|16
TGTGCCAGCAGCGGGAAGGCAGGAGACGGGAGGGGTGAAGCTTTCTTT
CASSGKAGDGRGEAFF
>TRBV29-1|TRBJ2-7|-|TRBD1|11
TGCAGCGGGGACAGCTCCTACGAGCAGTACTTC
CSGDSSYEQYF
>TRBV9|TRBJ1-4|-|-|15
TGTGCCAGCAGCGCCCTTGGGGCAACTAATGAAAAACTGCTTTTT
CASSALGATNEKLLF
>TRBV7-9|TRBJ2-5|-|TRBD2|16
TGTGCCAGCAGCCCGATAGCGGGGGCTTCTCAAGAGACCCAGTACTTC
CASSPIAGASQETQYF
>TRBV7-2|TRBJ2-5|-|-|15
TGTGCCAGCAGTTTATCGGGACCGCGCCAAGAGACCCAGTACTTC
CASSLSGPRQETQYF
>TRBV29-1|TRBJ2-7|-|TRBD2|16
TGCAGCGTTGATGGGCTAGCGGACGACACCTACAATGAGCAGTACTTC
CSVDGLADDTYNEQYF
>TRBV5-1|TRBJ1-6|-|-|16
TGCGCCAGCAGCCGCAAACCCCCCGATAGCGATTCACCCCTCCACTTT
CASSRKPPDSDSPLHF
>TRBV3-1|TRBJ1-6|-|TRBD1|15
TGTGCCAGCAGCCAAGTGGGACAGGGATATTCACCCCTCCACTTT
CASSQVGQGYSPLHF
>TRBV7-9|TRBJ2-2|many|-|12
TGTGCCAGCAGCTCGGGGGCCGGGGAGCTGTTTTTT
CASSSGAGELFF
>TRBV10-2|TRBJ2-5|-|TRBD2|16
TGCGCCAGCAGTCTGGCGACTAGCGGGAGACAAGAGACCCAGTACTTC
CASSLATSGRQETQYF
>TRBV6-1|TRBJ2-1|-|-|17
TGTGCCAGCAGCCCTGTCGGGGGACAGCTCAATTACAATGAGCAGTTCTTC
CASSPVGGQLNYNEQFF